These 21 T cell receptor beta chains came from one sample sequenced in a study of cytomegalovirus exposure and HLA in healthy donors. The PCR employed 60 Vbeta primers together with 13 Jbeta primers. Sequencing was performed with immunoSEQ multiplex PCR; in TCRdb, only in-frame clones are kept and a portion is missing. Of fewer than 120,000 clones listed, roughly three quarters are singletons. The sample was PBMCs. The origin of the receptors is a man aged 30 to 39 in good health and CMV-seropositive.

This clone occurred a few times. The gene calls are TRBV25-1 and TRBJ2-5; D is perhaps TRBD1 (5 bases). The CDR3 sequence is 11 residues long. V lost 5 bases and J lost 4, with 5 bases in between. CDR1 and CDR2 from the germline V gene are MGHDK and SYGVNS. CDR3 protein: CASSRGETQYF. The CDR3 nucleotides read TGTGCCAGCAGTAGGGGAGAGACCCAGTACTTC.

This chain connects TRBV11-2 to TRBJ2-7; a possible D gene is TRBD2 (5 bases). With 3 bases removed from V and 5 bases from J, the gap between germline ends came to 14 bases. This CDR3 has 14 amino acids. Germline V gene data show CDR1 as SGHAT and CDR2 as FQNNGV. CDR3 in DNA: TGTGCCAGCAGCTTGATGGGAGAGTGGAACGAGCAGTACTTC. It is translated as CASSLMGEWNEQYF. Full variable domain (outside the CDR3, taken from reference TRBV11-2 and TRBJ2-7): EAGVAQSPRYKIIEKRQSVAFWCNPISGHATLYWYQQILGQGPKLLIQFQNNGVVDDSQLPKDRFSAERLKGVDSTLKIQPAKLEDSAVYLCASSLMGEWNEQYFGPGTRLTVT.

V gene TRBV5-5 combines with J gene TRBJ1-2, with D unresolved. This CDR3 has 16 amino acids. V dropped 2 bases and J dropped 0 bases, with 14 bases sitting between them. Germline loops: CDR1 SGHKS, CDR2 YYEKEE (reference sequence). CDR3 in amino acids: CASSLEGAIANYGYTF. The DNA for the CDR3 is TGTGCCAGCAGCTTAGAGGGTGCGATAGCTAACTATGGCTACACCTTC.

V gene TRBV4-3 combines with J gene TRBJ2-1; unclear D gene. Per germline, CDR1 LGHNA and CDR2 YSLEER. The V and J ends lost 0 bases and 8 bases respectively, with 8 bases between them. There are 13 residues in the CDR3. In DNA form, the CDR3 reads TGCGCCAGCAGCCAAGATAGCCCGGATGAGCAGTTCTTC. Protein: CASSQDSPDEQFF.

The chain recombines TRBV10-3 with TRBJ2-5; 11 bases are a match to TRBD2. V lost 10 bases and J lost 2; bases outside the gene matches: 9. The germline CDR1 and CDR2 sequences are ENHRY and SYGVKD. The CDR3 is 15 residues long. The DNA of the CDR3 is TGTGCCACCACCGGGACTAGCGGTTTACAAGAGACCCAGTACTTC. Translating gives CATTGTSGLQETQYF.

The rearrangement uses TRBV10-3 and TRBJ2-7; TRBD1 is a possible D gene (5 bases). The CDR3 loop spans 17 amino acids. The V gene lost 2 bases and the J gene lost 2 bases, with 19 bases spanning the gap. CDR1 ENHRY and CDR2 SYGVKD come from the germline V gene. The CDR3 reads CAISEVVRQGATYEQYF. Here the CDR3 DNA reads TGTGCCATCAGTGAGGTTGTCCGGCAGGGTGCTACCTACGAGCAGTACTTC.

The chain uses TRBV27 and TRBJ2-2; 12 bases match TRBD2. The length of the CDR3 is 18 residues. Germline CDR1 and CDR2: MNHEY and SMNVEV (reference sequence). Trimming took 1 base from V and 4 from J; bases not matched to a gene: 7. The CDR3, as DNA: TGTGCCAGCAGTTTATTGGCTAGCGGGGGGGCAAGCACCGGGGAGCTGTTTTTT. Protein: CASSLLASGGASTGELFF.

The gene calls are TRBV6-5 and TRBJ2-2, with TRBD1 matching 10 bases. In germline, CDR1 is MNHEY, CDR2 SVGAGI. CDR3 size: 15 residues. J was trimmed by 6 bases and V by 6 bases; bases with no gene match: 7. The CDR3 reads CASRLDRGLSGELFF. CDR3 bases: TGTGCCAGCAGACTAGACAGGGGGCTATCCGGGGAGCTGTTTTTT.

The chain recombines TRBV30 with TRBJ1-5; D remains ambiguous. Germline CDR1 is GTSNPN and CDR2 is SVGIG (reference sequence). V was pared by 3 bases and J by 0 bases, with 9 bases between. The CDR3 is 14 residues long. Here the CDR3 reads CAWSAENSNQPQHF. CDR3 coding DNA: TGTGCCTGGAGCGCGGAGAATAGCAATCAGCCCCAGCATTTT.

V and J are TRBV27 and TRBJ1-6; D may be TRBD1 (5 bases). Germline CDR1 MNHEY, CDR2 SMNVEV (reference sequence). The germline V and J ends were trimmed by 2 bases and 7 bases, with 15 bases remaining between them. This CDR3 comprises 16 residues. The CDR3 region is CASSLGAGYGNSPLHF. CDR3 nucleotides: TGTGCCAGCAGTTTAGGGGCAGGGTATGGGAATTCACCCCTCCACTTT.

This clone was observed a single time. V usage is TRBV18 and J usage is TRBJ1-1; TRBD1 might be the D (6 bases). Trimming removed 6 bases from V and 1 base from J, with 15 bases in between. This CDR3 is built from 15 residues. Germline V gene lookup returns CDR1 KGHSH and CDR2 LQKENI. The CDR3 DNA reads TGTGCCAGCTCCGGATTGACAGGAGGGAACACTGAAGCTTTCTTT. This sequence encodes CASSGLTGGNTEAFF.

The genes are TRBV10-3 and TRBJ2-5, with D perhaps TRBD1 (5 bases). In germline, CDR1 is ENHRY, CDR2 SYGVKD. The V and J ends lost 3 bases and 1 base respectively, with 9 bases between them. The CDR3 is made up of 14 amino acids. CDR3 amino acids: CAISERQIQETQYF. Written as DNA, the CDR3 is TGTGCCATCAGTGAAAGACAGATCCAAGAGACCCAGTACTTC.

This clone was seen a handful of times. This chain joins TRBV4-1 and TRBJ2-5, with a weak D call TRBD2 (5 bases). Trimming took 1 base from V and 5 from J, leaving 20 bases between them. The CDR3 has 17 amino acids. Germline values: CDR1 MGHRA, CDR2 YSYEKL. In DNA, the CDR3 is TGCGCCAGCAGCCAAGCTACCCCCATTCTAGCCTCGGAGACCCAGTACTTC. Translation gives CASSQATPILASETQYF.

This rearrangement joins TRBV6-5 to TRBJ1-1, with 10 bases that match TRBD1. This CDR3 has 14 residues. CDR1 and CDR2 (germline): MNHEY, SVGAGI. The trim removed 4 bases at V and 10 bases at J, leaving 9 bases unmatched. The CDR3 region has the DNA TGTGCCAGCAGTTTCCCCCCGTGGGACAGGGGAGCTTTCTTT. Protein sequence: CASSFPPWDRGAFF.

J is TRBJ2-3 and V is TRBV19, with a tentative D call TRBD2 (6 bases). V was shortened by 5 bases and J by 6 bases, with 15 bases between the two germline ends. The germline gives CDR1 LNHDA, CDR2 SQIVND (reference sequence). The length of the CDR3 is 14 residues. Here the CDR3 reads CASSPRGRADTQYF. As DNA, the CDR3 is TGTGCCAGTAGTCCGCGGGGACGGGCGGATACGCAGTATTTT.

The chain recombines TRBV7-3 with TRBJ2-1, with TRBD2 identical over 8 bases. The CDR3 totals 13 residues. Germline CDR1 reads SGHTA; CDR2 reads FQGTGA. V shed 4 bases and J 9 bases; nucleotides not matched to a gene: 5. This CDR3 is CASSSGTRGEQFF. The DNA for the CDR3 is TGTGCCAGCAGCTCCGGGACTAGGGGTGAGCAGTTCTTC.

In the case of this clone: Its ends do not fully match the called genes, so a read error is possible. The CDR3 spells CSSSLTGDGNSPLHF. CDR3 coding DNA: TGTTCCAGCAGCTTAACGGGGGACGGGAATTCACCCCTCCACTTT. The chain couples TRBV7-9 to TRBJ1-6; weak D call: TRBD1 (5 bases). Germline V gene data show CDR1 as SEHNR and CDR2 as FQNEAQ (reference sequence). CDR3 size: 15 residues.

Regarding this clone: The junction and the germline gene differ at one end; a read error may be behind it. The CDR3 is CASNLAGATDTQYF. The CDR3 coding sequence is TGTGCCAGCAACTTAGCGGGGGCCACAGATACGCAGTATTTT. The chain uses TRBV7-2 and TRBJ2-3; 9 nucleotides agree with TRBD2. Germline V lookup: CDR1 SGHTA, CDR2 FQGNSA. The CDR3 loop spans 14 amino acids.

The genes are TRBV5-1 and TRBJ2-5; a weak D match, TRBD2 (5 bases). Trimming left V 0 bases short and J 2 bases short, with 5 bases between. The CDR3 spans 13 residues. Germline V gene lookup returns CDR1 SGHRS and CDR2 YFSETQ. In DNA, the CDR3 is TGCGCCAGCAGCTTGGGGGAGCAAGAGACCCAGTACTTC. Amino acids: CASSLGEQETQYF.

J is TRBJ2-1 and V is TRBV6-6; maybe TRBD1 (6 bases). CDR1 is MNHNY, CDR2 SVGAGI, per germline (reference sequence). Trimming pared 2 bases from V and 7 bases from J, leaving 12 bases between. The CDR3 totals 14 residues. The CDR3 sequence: CASSYREGGNEQFF. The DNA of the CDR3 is TGTGCCAGCAGTTACAGGGAAGGGGGAAATGAGCAGTTCTTC.

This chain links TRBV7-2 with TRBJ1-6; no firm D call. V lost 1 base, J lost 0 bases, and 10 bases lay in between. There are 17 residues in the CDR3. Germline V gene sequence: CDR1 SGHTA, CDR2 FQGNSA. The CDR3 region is CASSLGIGSSYNSPLHF. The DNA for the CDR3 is TGTGCCAGCAGCTTAGGAATAGGGAGCTCCTATAATTCACCCCTCCACTTT.